One and the same sample provided the 27 T cell receptor beta chains below, sequenced in a study of post-analysis software for immune sequencing data (dated by TCRdb to between 2014 and 2017). Study-wide conclusions, independent of this receptor: Significantly higher frequencies in patients than in controls were found for roughly 5 TRBV segments, including TRBV5-6, TRBV5-1 and TRBV20-1.

Library method: PCR. The listed sequencing device is Illumina HiSeq 2500. To reduce PCR and sequencing biases, unique molecular identifiers were incorporated into the TCR beta cDNA libraries. Using fastp trimming at Q25 and MiXCR clonotype assembly, TCRdb reanalyzed the public sequencing data and kept in-frame beta chains. Each CDR3 protein gets just one entry, which takes the most common genes and DNA from the rows behind it. For this sample there are 400,000 to 500,000 distinct CDR3 sequences; about 40% appear just once. The ten largest clonotypes hold less than 10% of the sample. No antigen is known for these receptors. Material: blood. These receptors came from a girl aged 2 to 9 with multiple sclerosis.

This clonotype was seen once. This chain connects TRBV2 to TRBJ2-1; weak D call: TRBD1 (6 bases). This CDR3 region has 12 residues. Germline values: CDR1 SNHLY, CDR2 FYNNEI. Trimming cost V 8 bases and J 10 bases, with 15 bases left between them. In DNA form, the CDR3 reads TGTGCCAGCCCCAGGGGACGGTACGAGCAGTTCTTC. Encoded protein: CASPRGRYEQFF.

The chain recombines TRBV6-5 with TRBJ1-3, with unresolved D. Looked up from germline, CDR1 is MNHEY and CDR2 is SVGAGI. This CDR3 is 14 amino acids long. The V gene lost 2 bases and the J gene lost 0 bases, with 5 bases spanning the gap. CDR3 bases: TGTGCCAGCAGTTACCGCGGCTCTGGAAACACCATATATTTT. This codes for CASSYRGSGNTIYF.

This clonotype was observed a handful of times. The chain employs TRBV29-1 and TRBJ1-1; D remains unclear. V gave up 5 bases and J gave up 1 base, with 11 bases separating them. Germline V lookup: CDR1 SQVTM, CDR2 ANQGSEA. The CDR3 loop spans 13 amino acids. The CDR3 sequence: CSVQSSQNTEAFF. The CDR3 DNA follows: TGCAGCGTTCAGAGTTCCCAGAACACTGAAGCTTTCTTT.

The CDR3 spells CASSQEPGTEAFF. CDR3 nucleotides: TGCGCCAGCAGCCAAGAACCTGGAACTGAAGCTTTCTTT. V and J are TRBV4-1 and TRBJ1-1; D remains unclear. The CDR3 is 13 amino acids. V was pared by 0 bases and J by 5 bases, with 7 bases between. The germline CDR1 and CDR2 sequences are MGHRA and YSYEKL.

A few counts support this clonotype. The chain couples TRBV7-6 to TRBJ2-1; D tentatively reads TRBD1 or TRBD2 (5 bases each). The length of the CDR3 is 15 residues. Trimming left V 1 base short and J 9 bases short, with 16 bases between. Germline loops: CDR1 SGHVS, CDR2 FNYEAQ. CDR3 residues: CASSLGGTRFGEQFF. In nucleotides, the CDR3 is TGTGCCAGCAGCTTAGGGGGGACGAGATTCGGTGAGCAGTTCTTC.

This clonotype came up a few times. V and J are TRBV12-3 or TRBV12-4 and TRBJ1-6; the D is unclear. The V end was cut by 0 bases, the J end by 7 bases, with 4 bases between. This CDR3 has 13 residues. CDR3 sequence reads: CASSLAPNSPLHF. CDR3 sequence (DNA): TGTGCCAGCAGTTTAGCGCCAAATTCACCCCTCCACTTT.

This chain uses TRBV7-8 with TRBJ2-1; 7 nucleotides align to TRBD2. J was trimmed by 5 bases and V by 1 base; bases with no gene match: 14. The germline V gene has CDR1 SGHVS and CDR2 FQNEAQ. The CDR3 length is 18 residues. CDR3 bases: TGTGCCAGCAGCTTAGAGGCCCGGCGGGGGTCGGGAAACAATGAGCAGTTCTTC. Residues: CASSLEARRGSGNNEQFF. Full variable domain (outside the CDR3, taken from reference TRBV7-8 and TRBJ2-1): GAGVSQSPRYKVAKRGQDVALRCDPISGHVSLFWYQQALGQGPEFLTYFQNEAQLDKSGLPSDRFFAERPEGSVSTLKIQRTQQEDSAVYLCASSLEARRGSGNNEQFFGPGTRLTVL.

The chain couples TRBV3-1 to TRBJ2-3; D unclear. The length of the CDR3 is 14 residues. Germline-derived CDR1 and CDR2 are LGHDT and YNNKEL (reference sequence). The ends were cut back, 3 bases at V and 2 bases at J, with 9 bases in the middle. CDR3 protein: CASSQTGPTDTQYF. In DNA, the CDR3 is TGTGCCAGCAGCCAGACTGGCCCCACAGATACGCAGTATTTT.

The chain links TRBV4-2 to TRBJ1-2; perhaps TRBD1 as D (6 bases). Germline V gene data show CDR1 as LGHNA and CDR2 as YNFKEQ. V lost 4 bases, J lost 8 bases, and 23 bases lay in between. CDR3 size: 16 residues. CDR3 in amino acids: CASSPDSPGGVGGYTF. The CDR3 DNA sequence: TGTGCCAGCAGCCCGGACAGCCCAGGAGGGGTTGGGGGCTACACCTTC.

This clonotype was seen only a few times. The CDR3 DNA reads TGTGCCACCAGCCCGCGGGGGGGTGTATCCGATGAGCAGTTCTTC. Its protein product is CATSPRGGVSDEQFF. The chain carries TRBV15 and TRBJ2-1; the match to TRBD2 covers 9 bases. Germline V gene data show CDR1 as LNHNV and CDR2 as YYDKDF (reference sequence). This CDR3 contains 15 residues. J was trimmed by 8 bases and V by 5 bases; bases with no gene match: 10.

This clonotype was seen a handful of times. This could be a read error, since a much larger clone is one nucleotide away. The genes are TRBV5-1 and TRBJ2-7, with 7 bases that match TRBD1. J gave up 3 bases and V 3 bases, and 6 bases lay outside the gene matches. Germline CDR1 and CDR2: SGHRS and YFSETQ. The CDR3 is 14 residues long. The CDR3 sequence: CASSWAGTDYEQYF. Here the CDR3 DNA reads TGCGCCAGCAGCTGGGCCGGGACAGACTACGAGCAGTACTTC.

This clonotype was detected many times. The rearrangement uses TRBV9 and TRBJ2-6; no clear D. The V gene lost 0 bases and the J gene lost 2 bases, with 9 bases spanning the gap. This CDR3 has 16 amino acids. Germline CDR1 and CDR2: SGDLS and YYNGEE. The CDR3 is CASSVARRTGANVLTF. The CDR3 DNA reads TGTGCCAGCAGCGTAGCAAGGCGAACTGGGGCCAACGTCCTGACTTTC. Full variable domain (remainder filled in from reference TRBV9 and TRBJ2-6): DSGVTQTPKHLITATGQRVTLRCSPRSGDLSVYWYQQSLDQGLQFLIQYYNGEERAKGNILERFSAQQFPDLHSELNLSSLELGDSALYFCASSVARRTGANVLTFGAGSRLTVL.

This chain uses TRBV6-2 or TRBV6-3 with TRBJ2-7; 7 bases line up with TRBD1. CDR3 length: 15 residues. Trimming cost V 1 base and J 4 bases; bases outside gene matches: 7. CDR1 MNHEY and CDR2 SVGEGT come from the germline V gene. CDR3 bases: TGTGCCAGCAGTTACTTTTCGGGACAGCGGTACGAGCAGTACTTC. Translated: CASSYFSGQRYEQYF.

This clonotype was detected a few times. The chain joins TRBV7-2 to TRBJ2-1, with D hard to call. From germline, CDR1 is SGHTA and CDR2 FQGNSA. V was pared by 4 bases and J by 5 bases, with 12 bases between. This CDR3 spans 14 amino acids. The CDR3 here is CASSWGLPDNEQFF. The CDR3 DNA is TGTGCCAGCAGCTGGGGTCTCCCGGACAATGAGCAGTTCTTC. Using reference TRBV7-2 and TRBJ2-1 for the parts outside the CDR3, the full variable domain is GAGVSQSPSNKVTEKGKDVELRCDPISGHTALYWYRQSLGQGLEFLIYFQGNSAPDKSGLPSDRFSAERTGGSVSTLTIQRTQQEDSAVYLCASSWGLPDNEQFFGPGTRLTVL.

The chain uses TRBV12-3 or TRBV12-4 and TRBJ2-5; tentative D call: TRBD2 (6 bases). The CDR3 has 16 amino acids. V was shortened by 6 bases and J by 4 bases, with 21 bases between the two germline ends. This CDR3 is CASSRQLARASETQYF. The CDR3 coding sequence is TGTGCCAGCAGCCGACAACTAGCCCGGGCGTCAGAGACCCAGTACTTC.

V and J are TRBV20-1 and TRBJ2-6; 7 bases map to TRBD1. Germline V lookup: CDR1 DFQATT, CDR2 SNEGSKA (reference sequence). The CDR3 sequence is 18 residues long. V lost 0 bases, J lost 0 bases, and 8 bases stayed unmatched. The CDR3 protein is CSARDRTGFSSGANVLTF. In DNA, the CDR3 is TGCAGTGCTAGAGACCGGACAGGCTTTAGCTCTGGGGCCAACGTCCTGACTTTC.

V gene TRBV7-3 combines with J gene TRBJ2-1, with 9 bases fitting TRBD2. V trimming: 1 base; J trimming: 7 bases; junction bases outside the gene matches: 5. The germline gives CDR1 SGHTA, CDR2 FQGTGA. This CDR3 has 15 amino acids. CDR3 in amino acids: CASSLMAGGVNEQFF. For the CDR3, the DNA is TGTGCCAGCAGCTTAATGGCGGGAGGGGTTAATGAGCAGTTCTTC. Together with reference TRBV7-3 and TRBJ2-1, the CDR3 gives the full variable domain: GAGVSQTPSNKVTEKGKYVELRCDPISGHTALYWYRQSLGQGPEFLIYFQGTGAADDSGLPNDRFFAVRPEGSVSTLKIQRTERGDSAVYLCASSLMAGGVNEQFFGPGTRLTVL.

The CDR3 is CASSYTGQIYGYTF. CDR3 sequence (DNA): TGTGCCAGCAGTTACACCGGACAGATCTATGGCTACACCTTC. This chain connects TRBV6-2 or TRBV6-3 to TRBJ1-2, with D possibly TRBD1 on 6 matching bases. The germline V and J ends were trimmed by 2 bases and 4 bases, with 11 bases remaining between them. This CDR3 is 14 amino acids long. CDR1 MNHEY and CDR2 SVGEGT come from the germline V gene.

V and J are TRBV7-9 and TRBJ1-2; TRBD1 agrees at 7 bases. The CDR3 spans 17 residues. Germline trimming cut 4 bases from V and 1 base from J; bases unmatched to any gene: 12. The germline V gene has CDR1 SEHNR and CDR2 FQNEAQ (reference sequence). The CDR3 DNA sequence: TGTGCCAGCAGCTATAGCGAAGGCAGGGGGTTTAACTATGGCTACACCTTC. It encodes CASSYSEGRGFNYGYTF.

In this sample, this clonotype turned up many times. The V and J genes are TRBV10-3 and TRBJ1-2; D may be TRBD1 (6 bases). The germline V gene has CDR1 ENHRY and CDR2 SYGVKD. V was pared by 2 bases and J by 1 base, with 8 bases between. The CDR3 is 14 residues long. CDR3 sequence reads: CAISETGNNYGYTF. In nucleotides, the CDR3 is TGTGCCATCAGTGAGACAGGGAATAACTATGGCTACACCTTC.

This clonotype occurred a few times. V usage is TRBV25-1 and J usage is TRBJ2-5, with TRBD2 matching 14 bases. After removal of 3 bases from V and 5 bases from J, the junction contained 11 bases not matched to a gene. This CDR3 contains 18 residues. Looked up from germline, CDR1 is MGHDK and CDR2 is SYGVNS. CDR3 in amino acids: CASSEGTSGSTGWETQYF. The CDR3 DNA is TGTGCCAGCAGTGAGGGGACTAGCGGGAGTACGGGTTGGGAGACCCAGTACTTC.

V is TRBV29-1 and J is TRBJ2-1; TRBD2 is a possible D gene (5 bases). CDR3 size: 13 residues. Germline-derived CDR1 and CDR2 are SQVTM and ANQGSEA. Trimming took 5 bases from V and 5 from J, leaving 13 bases between them. CDR3 DNA sequence: TGCAGCGTTCCGGACTCCTTCAACAATGAGCAGTTCTTC. Protein product: CSVPDSFNNEQFF.

In this sample, this clonotype turned up a few times. V and J are TRBV10-3 and TRBJ2-3, with 10 bases fitting TRBD2. V gave up 4 bases and J gave up 5 bases; unmatched junction bases: 3. The germline V gene has CDR1 ENHRY and CDR2 SYGVKD. The CDR3 consists of 14 residues. The CDR3 bases are TGTGCCATCAGTGGGACTAGCGGTGGAGATACGCAGTATTTT. Translated: CAISGTSGGDTQYF.

This clonotype was counted only a few times. The rearrangement joins TRBV4-1 to TRBJ1-2; 8 bases fit TRBD1. This CDR3 is 16 amino acids long. Germline assignment: CDR1 MGHRA and CDR2 YSYEKL. V lost 3 bases to trimming and J lost 6 bases; unmatched junction nucleotides: 12. In DNA, the CDR3 is TGCGCCAGCAGCCACCGCGGACAGGGAGGAATTGATGGCTACACCTTC. Translated, it gives CASSHRGQGGIDGYTF.

The sample holds one count of this clonotype. The chain carries TRBV7-3 and TRBJ1-2; D perhaps matches TRBD1 (6 bases). The germline V gene has CDR1 SGHTA and CDR2 FQGTGA. Between the trimmed V and J ends, which lost 5 bases and 7 bases, there was a span of 14 bases. This CDR3 region has 13 residues. The CDR3 region is CASSQAGGFGYTF. CDR3 coding DNA: TGTGCCAGCAGCCAAGCGGGGGGCTTTGGCTACACCTTC.

This chain joins TRBV5-1 and TRBJ1-2; weak D call: TRBD1 (5 bases). The CDR3 runs to 14 residues. V lost 2 bases, J lost 4 bases, and 12 bases lay in between. Germline-derived CDR1 and CDR2 are SGHRS and YFSETQ. The CDR3 here is CASSFMGRGYGYTF. CDR3 DNA sequence: TGCGCCAGCAGCTTCATGGGGCGCGGCTATGGCTACACCTTC.

The gene calls are TRBV28 and TRBJ1-1; the match to TRBD1 covers 9 bases. Germline assignment: CDR1 MDHEN and CDR2 SYDVKM. The CDR3 has 15 residues. The J segment lost 7 bases and the V segment lost 1 base, leaving 7 bases of the junction unmatched. CDR3: CASSLSWTGAREAFF. The CDR3 DNA reads as TGTGCCAGCAGTTTATCCTGGACAGGGGCTCGTGAAGCTTTCTTT.